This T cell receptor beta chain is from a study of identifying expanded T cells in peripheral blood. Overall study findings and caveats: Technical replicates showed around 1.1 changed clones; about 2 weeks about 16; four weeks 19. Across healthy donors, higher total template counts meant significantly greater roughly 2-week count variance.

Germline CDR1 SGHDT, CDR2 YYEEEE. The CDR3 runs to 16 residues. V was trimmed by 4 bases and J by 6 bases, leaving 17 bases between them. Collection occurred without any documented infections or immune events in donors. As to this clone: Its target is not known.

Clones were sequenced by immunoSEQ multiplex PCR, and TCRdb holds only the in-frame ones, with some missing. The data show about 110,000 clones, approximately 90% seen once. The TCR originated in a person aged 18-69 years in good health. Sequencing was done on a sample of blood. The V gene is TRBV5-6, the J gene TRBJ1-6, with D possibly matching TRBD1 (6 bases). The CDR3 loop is CASSRGTGALNSPLHF. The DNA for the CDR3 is TGTGCCAGCAGCAGGGGGACCGGGGCCCTTAATTCACCCCTCCACTTT.